This T cell receptor beta chain was captured by sequencing in a study of T cell changes during pregnancy in multiple sclerosis. The germline CDR1 and CDR2 sequences are SGHDT and YYEEEE. V lost 0 bases to trimming and J lost 5 bases; unmatched junction nucleotides: 5. This CDR3 is 16 amino acids long. The assay was immunoSEQ multiplex PCR, and TCRdb's table has in-frame clones only and misses some. The sample shows approximately 50,000 clones, about 90% of them seen only once. This sequence joins TRBV5-6 and TRBJ2-5; TRBD2 matches at 12 bases. This material consisted of CD4+ T cells from peripheral blood mononuclear cells, taken after pregnancy. The TCR sequence derives from a female donor in good health, enrolled as a control in a pregnancy study. The CDR3 protein is CASSLATGLAGETQYF. CDR3 bases: TGTGCCAGCAGCTTGGCCACGGGACTAGCGGGCGAGACCCAGTACTTC.